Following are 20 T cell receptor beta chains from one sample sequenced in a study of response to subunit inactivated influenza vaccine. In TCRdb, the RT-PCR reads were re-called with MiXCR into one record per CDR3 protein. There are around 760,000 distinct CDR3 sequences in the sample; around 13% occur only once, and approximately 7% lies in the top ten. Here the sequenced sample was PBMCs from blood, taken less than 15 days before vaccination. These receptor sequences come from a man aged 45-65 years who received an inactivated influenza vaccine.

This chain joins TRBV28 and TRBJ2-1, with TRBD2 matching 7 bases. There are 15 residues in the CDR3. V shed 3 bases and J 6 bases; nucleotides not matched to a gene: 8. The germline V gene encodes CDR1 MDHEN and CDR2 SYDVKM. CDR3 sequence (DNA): TGTGCCAGCAGTTTCCACGGGAGGCTGGTCAATGAGCAGTTCTTC. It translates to CASSFHGRLVNEQFF.

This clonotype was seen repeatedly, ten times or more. CDR3 sequence (DNA): TGTGCCAGCAGCTTAGCGCTACAGGCCCAGTACTTC. It encodes CASSLALQAQYF. The rearrangement uses TRBV7-8 and TRBJ2-5; possible D gene TRBD1, 5 bases. Trimming left V 0 bases short and J 9 bases short, with 8 bases between. This CDR3 has 12 residues. Germline lookup yields CDR1 SGHVS and CDR2 FQNEAQ. The full variable domain, in which reference TRBV7-8 and TRBJ2-5 provide the parts outside the CDR3, is GAGVSQSPRYKVAKRGQDVALRCDPISGHVSLFWYQQALGQGPEFLTYFQNEAQLDKSGLPSDRFFAERPEGSVSTLKIQRTQQEDSAVYLCASSLALQAQYFGPGTRLLVL.

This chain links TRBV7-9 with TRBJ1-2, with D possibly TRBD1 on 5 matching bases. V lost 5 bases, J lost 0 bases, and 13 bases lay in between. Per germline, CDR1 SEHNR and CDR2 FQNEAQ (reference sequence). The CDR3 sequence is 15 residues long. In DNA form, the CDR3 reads TGTGCCAGCAGCGAGCCGGGACGGACTAACTATGGCTACACCTTC. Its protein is CASSEPGRTNYGYTF.

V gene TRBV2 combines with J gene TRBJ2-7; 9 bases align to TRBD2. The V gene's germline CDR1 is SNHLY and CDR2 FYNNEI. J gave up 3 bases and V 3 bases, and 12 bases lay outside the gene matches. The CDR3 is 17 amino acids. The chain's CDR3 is CASSEPRGWTSDYEQYF. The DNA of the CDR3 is TGTGCCAGCAGTGAGCCCCGGGGGTGGACTAGCGACTACGAGCAGTACTTC.

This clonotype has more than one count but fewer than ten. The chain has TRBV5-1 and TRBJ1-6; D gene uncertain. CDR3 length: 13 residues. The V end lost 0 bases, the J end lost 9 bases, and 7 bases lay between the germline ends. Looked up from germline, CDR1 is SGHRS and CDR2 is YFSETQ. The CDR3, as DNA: TGCGCCAGCAGCTTGGATGTGGGTTCACCCCTCCACTTT. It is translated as CASSLDVGSPLHF.

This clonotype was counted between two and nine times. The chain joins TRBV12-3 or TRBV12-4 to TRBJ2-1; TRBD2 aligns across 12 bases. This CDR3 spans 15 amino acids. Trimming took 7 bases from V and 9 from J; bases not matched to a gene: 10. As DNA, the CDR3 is TGTGCCAGCACCTTACTAGCGGGGGGCCGGGGTGAGCAGTTCTTC. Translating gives CASTLLAGGRGEQFF.

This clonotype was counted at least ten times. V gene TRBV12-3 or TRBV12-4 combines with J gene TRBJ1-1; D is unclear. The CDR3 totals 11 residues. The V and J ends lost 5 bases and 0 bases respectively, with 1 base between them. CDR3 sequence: CASSVNTEAFF. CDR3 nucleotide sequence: TGTGCCAGCAGTGTGAACACTGAAGCTTTCTTT.

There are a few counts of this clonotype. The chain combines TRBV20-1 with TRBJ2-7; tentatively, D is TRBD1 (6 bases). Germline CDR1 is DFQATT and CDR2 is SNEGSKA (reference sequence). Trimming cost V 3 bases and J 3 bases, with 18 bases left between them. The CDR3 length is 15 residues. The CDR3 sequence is CSARGTRAANYEQYF. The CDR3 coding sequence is TGCAGTGCTAGGGGGACAAGGGCAGCTAACTACGAGCAGTACTTC.

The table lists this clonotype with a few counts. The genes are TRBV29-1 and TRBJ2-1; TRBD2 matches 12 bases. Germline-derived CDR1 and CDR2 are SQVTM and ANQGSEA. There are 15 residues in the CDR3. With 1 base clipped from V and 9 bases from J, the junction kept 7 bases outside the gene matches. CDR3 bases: TGCAGCGTTGAAGCACTAGCGGGAGGCCCCAGTGAGCAGTTCTTC. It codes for CSVEALAGGPSEQFF.

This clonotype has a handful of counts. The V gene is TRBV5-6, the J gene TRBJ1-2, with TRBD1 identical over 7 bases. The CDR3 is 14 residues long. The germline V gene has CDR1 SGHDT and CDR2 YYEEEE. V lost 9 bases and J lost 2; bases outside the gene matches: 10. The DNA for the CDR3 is TGTGCCACCACTGCGGGACAGAGAAACTATGGCTACACCTTC. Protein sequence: CATTAGQRNYGYTF.

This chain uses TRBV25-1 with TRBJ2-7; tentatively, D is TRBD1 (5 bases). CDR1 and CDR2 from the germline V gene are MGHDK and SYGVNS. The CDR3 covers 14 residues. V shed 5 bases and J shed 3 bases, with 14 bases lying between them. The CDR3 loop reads CASSSSRQSYEQYF. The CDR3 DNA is TGTGCCAGCAGTAGCTCAAGACAGAGCTACGAGCAGTACTTC.

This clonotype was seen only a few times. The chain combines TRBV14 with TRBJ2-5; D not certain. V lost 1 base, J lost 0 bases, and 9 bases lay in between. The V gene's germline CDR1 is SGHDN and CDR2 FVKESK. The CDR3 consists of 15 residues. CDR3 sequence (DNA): TGTGCCAGCAGCCAAGTCGGTCGGAACCAAGAGACCCAGTACTTC. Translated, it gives CASSQVGRNQETQYF.

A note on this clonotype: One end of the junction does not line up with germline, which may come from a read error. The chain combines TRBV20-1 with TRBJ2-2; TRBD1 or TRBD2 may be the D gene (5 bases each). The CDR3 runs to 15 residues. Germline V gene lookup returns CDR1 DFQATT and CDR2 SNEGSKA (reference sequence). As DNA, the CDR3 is TGCAGTGCTAGCTCGTCGGGGACGAACACCGGGGAGCTGCTTTTT. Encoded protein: CSASSSGTNTGELLF.

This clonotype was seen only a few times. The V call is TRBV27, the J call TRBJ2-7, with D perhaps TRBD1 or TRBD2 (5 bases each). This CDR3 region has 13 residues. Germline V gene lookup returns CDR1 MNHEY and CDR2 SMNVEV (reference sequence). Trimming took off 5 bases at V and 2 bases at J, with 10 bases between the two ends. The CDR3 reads CASSTGTPYEQYF. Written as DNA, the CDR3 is TGTGCCAGCAGTACCGGGACCCCCTACGAGCAGTACTTC.

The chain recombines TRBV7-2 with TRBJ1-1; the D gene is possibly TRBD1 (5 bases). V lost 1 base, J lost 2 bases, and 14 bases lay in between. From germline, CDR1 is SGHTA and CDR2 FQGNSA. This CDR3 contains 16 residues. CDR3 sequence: CASSLVAGSLNTEAFF. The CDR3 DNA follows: TGTGCCAGCAGCTTAGTTGCAGGGAGTCTTAACACTGAAGCTTTCTTT.

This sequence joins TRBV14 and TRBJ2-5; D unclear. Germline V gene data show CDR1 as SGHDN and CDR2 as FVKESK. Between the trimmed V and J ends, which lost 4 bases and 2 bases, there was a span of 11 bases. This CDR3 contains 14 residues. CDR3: CASSLRPSQETQYF. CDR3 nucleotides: TGTGCCAGCAGCCTACGCCCCAGTCAAGAGACCCAGTACTTC. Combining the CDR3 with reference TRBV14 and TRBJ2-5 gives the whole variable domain EAGVTQFPSHSVIEKGQTVTLRCDPISGHDNLYWYRRVMGKEIKFLLHFVKESKQDESGMPNNRFLAERTGGTYSTLKVQPAELEDSGVYFCASSLRPSQETQYFGPGTRLLVL.

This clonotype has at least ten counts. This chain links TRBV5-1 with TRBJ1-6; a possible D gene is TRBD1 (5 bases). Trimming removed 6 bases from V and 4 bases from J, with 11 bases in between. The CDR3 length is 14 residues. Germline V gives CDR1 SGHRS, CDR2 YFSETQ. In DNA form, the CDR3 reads TGCGCCAGCAAGGAAGGGGAATATAATTCACCCCTCCACTTT. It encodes CASKEGEYNSPLHF.

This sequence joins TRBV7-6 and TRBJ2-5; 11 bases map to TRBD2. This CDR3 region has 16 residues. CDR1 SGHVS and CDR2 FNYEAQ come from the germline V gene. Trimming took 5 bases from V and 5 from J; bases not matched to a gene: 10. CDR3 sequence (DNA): TGTGCCAGCAGCATCGCCCTAGCGGGGGGTGCGGAGACCCAGTACTTC. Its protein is CASSIALAGGAETQYF.

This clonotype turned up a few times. The DNA for the CDR3 is TGTGCCAGCAGCCAGGACGTTTTTTACGAGCAGTACTTC. Protein: CASSQDVFYEQYF. V gene TRBV11-2 combines with J gene TRBJ2-7; D gene ambiguous. The CDR3 loop spans 13 amino acids. V lost 5 bases and J 4 bases, leaving 12 bases between the germline ends. The germline V gene has CDR1 SGHAT and CDR2 FQNNGV.

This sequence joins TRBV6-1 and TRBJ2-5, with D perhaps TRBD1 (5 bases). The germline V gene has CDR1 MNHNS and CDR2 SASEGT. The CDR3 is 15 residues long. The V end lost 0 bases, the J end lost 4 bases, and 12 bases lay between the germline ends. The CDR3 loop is CASSEAGRRGETQYF. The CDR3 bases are TGTGCCAGCAGTGAAGCGGGTAGAAGGGGAGAGACCCAGTACTTC.